These 8 T cell receptor beta chains were all obtained from the same sample, sequenced in a study of T cell responses to AZD1222 COVID-19 vaccine. Using immunoSEQ multiplex PCR, the repertoire was profiled, and TCRdb retains in-frame clones only, with some absent. Of under 95,000 clones in the sample, nearly 90% were seen once. The sample here was peripheral blood, taken on day 0 of AZD1222 vaccination. These receptors all come from an adult in good health.

As to this clone: The identical CDR3 is also encoded by other nucleotide sequences in the sample. The chain couples TRBV29-1 to TRBJ1-2; 12 bases fit TRBD1. V lost 6 bases to trimming and J lost 2 bases; unmatched junction nucleotides: 1. The CDR3 has 13 residues. Germline lookup yields CDR1 SQVTM and CDR2 ANQGSEA. DNA for the CDR3: TGCAGCGTCGGGACAGGGGGCAACTATGGCTACACCTTC. Translating it yields CSVGTGGNYGYTF.

The rearrangement joins TRBV11-2 to TRBJ2-3; D remains ambiguous. The CDR3 has 14 residues. V lost 1 base and J lost 0, with 5 bases in between. The germline V gene encodes CDR1 SGHAT and CDR2 FQNNGV. Here the CDR3 reads CASSLGRSTDTQYF. CDR3 sequence (DNA): TGTGCCAGCAGCTTAGGCAGGAGCACAGATACGCAGTATTTT.

The chain combines TRBV21-1 with TRBJ1-5. TRBV21-1 is annotated as a pseudogene. This CDR3 comprises 18 residues. CDR3: CASSKAVGGDPPNQPQHF. In DNA, the CDR3 is TGTGCCAGCAGCAAAGCGGTCGGGGGCGATCCCCCCAATCAGCCCCAGCATTTT.

The chain carries TRBV11-1 and TRBJ1-5; maybe TRBD1 (5 bases). Germline V gene data show CDR1 as SGHAT and CDR2 as FQDESV (reference sequence). CDR3 size: 14 residues. Between the trimmed V and J ends, which lost 5 bases and 6 bases, there was a span of 14 bases. The chain's CDR3 is CASSPRGATQPQHF. The CDR3 coding sequence is TGTGCCAGCAGCCCCCGAGGGGCTACTCAGCCCCAGCATTTT.

The chain uses TRBV19 and TRBJ2-2; TRBD1 matches at 8 bases. This CDR3 has 15 residues. Germline loops: CDR1 LNHDA, CDR2 SQIVND (reference sequence). The V gene end was trimmed by 8 bases and the J gene end by 1 base; junction bases not matched to a gene: 6. CDR3 nucleotide sequence: TGTGCCAGTGGACAACAGGGGGGGAACACCGGGGAGCTGTTTTTT. Translated, it gives CASGQQGGNTGELFF. Supplemented by reference TRBV19 and TRBJ2-2, the full variable domain reads DGGITQSPKYLFRKEGQNVTLSCEQNLNHDAMYWYRQDPGQGLRLIYYSQIVNDFQKGDIAEGYSVSREKKESFPLTVTSAQKNPTAFYLCASGQQGGNTGELFFGEGSRLTVL.

This clone was seen a single time. This rearrangement joins TRBV6-5 to TRBJ2-5; D is uncertain. Trimming removed 0 bases at V and 3 bases at J, with 8 bases between. This CDR3 comprises 14 residues. Per germline, CDR1 MNHEY and CDR2 SVGAGI. The DNA of the CDR3 is TGTGCCAGCAGTTACTCGGGCACGAAAGAGACCCAGTACTTC. This gives the protein CASSYSGTKETQYF.

The chain carries TRBV9 and TRBJ1-2; tentative D call: TRBD1 (6 bases). CDR3 size: 15 residues. The V gene's germline CDR1 is SGDLS and CDR2 YYNGEE. V lost 4 bases to trimming and J lost 6 bases, with 19 bases between them. The CDR3 DNA follows: TGTGCCAGCAGCAAATTGCCTGGGACAACCCATGGCTACACCTTC. Protein sequence: CASSKLPGTTHGYTF.

This clone was seen once. The rearrangement joins TRBV6-2 or TRBV6-3 to TRBJ1-6; 8 bases align to TRBD1. The junction had 8 bases not matched to a gene; V was cut back by 7 bases and J by 3 bases. The germline CDR1 and CDR2 sequences are MNHEY and SVGEGT. The CDR3 contains 16 residues. Here the CDR3 DNA reads TGTGCCAGCACCCCGGGACAGGTGCACTATAATTCACCCCTCCACTTT. Translating it yields CASTPGQVHYNSPLHF.